A selection of T cell receptor beta chains follows, all from one sample in a study of cytomegalovirus exposure and HLA in healthy donors. Measured with immunoSEQ multiplex PCR; TCRdb has only the in-frame clones, and not every one. The repertoire holds approximately 97,000 clones, with 75% to 90% as singletons. Material: PBMCs. These TCRs come from a middle-aged man in good health and CMV-seronegative. The CDR3 runs from the conserved cysteine through the conserved F or W. The order of the fields is V gene, J gene, clone size, D gene, CDR3 DNA, CDR3 protein. The D gene is left open where the match is weak. Size is omitted from some rows. Given values are once, few, many or a class for expanded clones.

TRBV7-2	TRBJ2-1	few	-	TGTGCCAGCAGCCCGGGGATCGGTGCAACCTACAATGAGCAGTTCTTC	CASSPGIGATYNEQFF
TRBV7-2	TRBJ2-3	-	-	TGTGCCAGCAGCCACGGGACAAGTAGCACAGATACGCAGTATTTT	CASSHGTSSTDTQYF
TRBV11-2	TRBJ2-3	-	-	TGTGCCAGCAGCCCTAGGACTCTTACAGATACGCAGTATTTT	CASSPRTLTDTQYF
TRBV6-9	TRBJ2-4	-	TRBD1	TGTGCCAGCAGTGCCCCCTGGACAGGTTTTGTCACAGCCAAAAACATTCAGTACTTC	CASSAPWTGFVTAKNIQYF
TRBV5-8	TRBJ1-4	-	-	TGTGCCAGCAGCCAATCAACTTATAATGAAAAACTGTTTTTT	CASSQSTYNEKLFF
TRBV6-5	TRBJ2-7	-	-	TGTGCCAGCAGTTCAGACGGAGATCATTTCTACGAGCAGTACTTC	CASSSDGDHFYEQYF
TRBV9	TRBJ2-3	-	-	TGTGCCAGCAATCCGGGGTGGGCAGATACGCAGTATTTT	CASNPGWADTQYF
TRBV11-2	TRBJ2-7	-	-	TGTGCCAGCACACGAAATAGCGGATCCTACGAGCAGTACTTC	CASTRNSGSYEQYF
TRBV7-9	TRBJ2-1	-	-	TGTGCCAGCAGCTCTTTGGGGACTCCACTGTACAATGAGCAGTTCTTC	CASSSLGTPLYNEQFF
TRBV2	TRBJ1-1	once	-	TGTGCCAGCAGTGAAGTTCGGGGGGGGTACACTGAAGCTTTCTTT	CASSEVRGGYTEAFF
TRBV10-1	TRBJ1-2	-	-	TGCGCCAGCAGTATAGAACTCGGTCACACCTTC	CASSIELGHTF
TRBV7-2	TRBJ2-7	-	-	TGTGCCAGCAGCTCCCGCTACGAGCAGTACTTC	CASSSRYEQYF
TRBV6-1	TRBJ1-4	once	-	TGTGCCAGCAGTGAAGCGACGGGGTTTAATGAAAAACTGTTTTTT	CASSEATGFNEKLFF
TRBV4-1	TRBJ1-5	-	-	TGCGCCAGCAGCCAAGATGGAGGCATAGGCAATCAGCCCCAGCATTTT	CASSQDGGIGNQPQHF
TRBV7-8	TRBJ1-5	-	TRBD1	TGTGCCAGCAGCTCCTTAGGGACAGGGCCGGGAACCCAGCATTTT	CASSSLGTGPGTQHF
TRBV11-3	TRBJ2-3	-	-	TGTGCCAGCAGCGCTTATTCCCCCCGGACAGGGAGGGCAGATACGCAGTATTTT	CASSAYSPRTGRADTQYF
TRBV13	TRBJ1-2	-	-	TGTGCCAGCAGCGGGGGGACTGAACCTGCTCGCTACACCTTC	CASSGGTEPARYTF
TRBV7-9	TRBJ2-4	-	TRBD1	TGTGCCAGCAGCTCCCTGGACAGGGGATCACTAGCCAAAAACATTCAGTACTTC	CASSSLDRGSLAKNIQYF
TRBV9	TRBJ2-3	once	TRBD2	TGTGCCAGCAGCCCCACCGCGGCGGGGGGCACAGATACGCAGTATTTT	CASSPTAAGGTDTQYF
TRBV6-6	TRBJ1-4	-	-	TGTGCCAGCAGCACATCGGGGGTCAGTGAAAAACTGTTTTTT	CASSTSGVSEKLFF